One T cell receptor beta chain is described in this entry. No antigen is known for it. Per-base qualities were not stored, and no clone one base away is much larger. Library prep was done by the immunoSEQ multiplex PCR assay. A mixture of 60 forward primers for TCR Vbeta segments and 13 reverse primers for TCR Jbeta segments was used in the multiplex PCR. Amplification of the CDR3 region of rearranged TCR beta genes was performed with a multiplex PCR assay on genomic DNA. On the Illumina HiSeq System, the amplified TCR beta libraries were sequenced as 87-base-pair reads. The published analysis was carried out like this. In a later analysis, 70 million to 95 million unique TCR beta chains were counted across the 650 to 750 repertoires, and roughly 11 million of these chains were shared by at least two donors. To remove PCR and sequencing errors, raw reads were error-corrected and collapsed into unique sequences using a nearest-neighbor algorithm that merged closely related sequences. Alignment of CDR3 sequences to IMGT reference sequences was used to assign V, D and J gene segments. For a sequence to be retained, a match of at least six nucleotides to both a V gene segment and a J gene segment was required. Rearrangements were called productive when the CDR3 lacked stop codons and stayed in frame with V and J; all others were non-productive. Following IMGT convention, CDR3 was defined as the stretch from the second conserved V-encoded cysteine up to the conserved J-encoded phenylalanine. The earlier analysis of 587 of the donors excluded any sequence lacking an unambiguous match to a single V gene segment. An earlier analysis of roughly 590 of the donors called V segments functional above 56.7% productive rearrangements and segregating when the between-donor standard deviation exceeded 5%. To diagnose cytomegalovirus status from the catalog of TCR beta chain sequences, a statistical classification framework was built. V and J gene assignment, in a later analysis, came from comparing TCR nucleotide sequences with IMGT/GENE-DB human TR gene sequences. In a later analysis, CDR3 sequences and most-parsimonious VDJ recombination scenarios were assigned using the TCRdist pipeline. In a later analysis, every TCR beta chain was defined by the combination of its CDR3 amino acid sequence and its V-gene family, and reads without a unique V-gene family were dropped. A later analysis removed 592 highly shared, low-generation-probability nucleotide sequences to deal with suspected cross-contamination and a sequencing artifact. A later analysis calculated a clonal expansion index for each public chain from normalized within-repertoire ranks of inferred template counts. In a later analysis, generation probabilities were computed using a VDJ recombination model fitted to out-of-frame rearrangements, and the results were checked against IGoR. A later analysis scored TCR-TCR, TCR-HLA and TCR-CMV co-occurrence with hypergeometric tests, applying a repertoire-size bias correction to TCR pairs. A later analysis estimated false discovery rates by permuting HLA or CMV assignments 20 times. In a later analysis, co-occurring TCRs were grouped with DBSCAN, and TCRdist sequence similarity was added when clustering was performed within HLA-allele-positive subsets. For co-occurrence clustering, repertoires with fewer than 30,000 or more than 120,000 public chains were excluded, along with five repertoires with anomalous nucleotide sharing. Imported from immuneACCESS, the table was reduced by TCRdb to in-frame sequences with V and J called. These copies leave out some clones; in studies compared against another copy, an unresolved V gene accounts for under half, and the cause of the remainder is not known. V, J and clone size derive from that table, while D and trimming were established from the DNA sequence. The sample profile shows roughly 180,000 clones; around 82% of them were found once. The top ten constitute roughly an eighth of the sample.

The entry originates in a study of cytomegalovirus exposure and HLA in healthy donors (dated by TCRdb to 2015 to 2018). Some background on the complete study: According to an earlier analysis of 550 to 750 of the donors, 150 million to 200 million T cells yielded roughly 100 million unique TCR beta sequences and 276 Gb of sequence data. About 320 gigabases of sequencing data and approximately 84 million unique TCR sequences were included in an early release covering over 600 HLA-typed donors. Of the 350 to 400 genotyped donors, about 80% fell in the genetic ancestry cluster associated with self-reported Caucasian donors. The study aimed to test whether signatures of past pathogen exposure could be identified by cataloging public T cell receptors. The study profiled the T cell repertoires of 550 to 700 subjects by immunosequencing and related them to cytomegalovirus serostatus. A separate validation cohort of 100 to 150 different subjects was used in addition to the approximately 700-subject first cohort. To predict cytomegalovirus infection status, the study combined high-throughput TCR immunosequencing, statistical association of individual TCRs with disease status, and machine learning. To study patterns of TCR occurrence, a later analysis re-analyzed previously published TCR beta repertoires from 650 to 750 donors and added high-resolution HLA genotyping. The later analysis used no new phenotypic data to find candidate immune exposures, relying instead on TCR beta sequences and their occurrence across donors. An earlier analysis of 587 of the donors used high-throughput TCR beta sequencing to judge whether each TCR beta V gene segment behaved as functional or pseudogenic. Alongside the repertoire data, information on donor age, sex, ethnicity and CMV serostatus was compiled. Genome-wide SNP genotypes for about three fifths of the roughly 700 donors were used in a later genetic analysis, which treated that subset as a discovery cohort. Every repertoire in the discovery cohort had been generated on one and the same sequencing platform. Class I and class II HLA loci were covered by the typing at four-digit resolution. Typing coverage differed by locus: A, B, C, DRB1 and DQB1 were typed in roughly 620-640 donors, DQA1 in 500 to 550, DPA1 in some 570, and DPB1 in around 440. Four to six DR-DQ haplotypes were handled as single units for association and clustering because linkage in the cohort was strong. Among 300 to 500 genotyped donors of the cohort, an average of roughly 230,000 unique TCR beta nucleotide sequences was sequenced per donor, of which approximately 19% were non-productive. What the study reported, not specific to this receptor: According to a later analysis, TCR association rates differed among HLA loci, with DRB1 alleles showing the most associated TCRs and HLA-C alleles showing the fewest. Several of the top co-occurrence clusters appeared to be linked to parvovirus B19, influenza, CMV and Epstein-Barr virus, according to a later analysis. In a later analysis, about 17,000 TCR beta sequences were associated with specific HLA alleles at a false discovery rate of 0.05. In a later genetic analysis, fewer N-insertions in productive TCRs were reported among donors in an Asian-associated ancestry cluster than the approximately 710-donor mean. A further reported finding was that TCR beta sequences accurately predicted the HLA-A and HLA-B alleles for most subjects in the first cohort. According to the authors, the approach could potentially be generalized to other disease states and immunological phenotypes. When HLA alleles, especially DR and DQ, strongly co-occurred, attributing TCR associations to individual alleles was difficult. According to a later analysis, most CMV-associated TCR beta chains appeared to be HLA-restricted, and the HLA associations seemed to be driven largely by CMV exposure. The earlier analysis of about 600 of the donors excluded some 16 rarely observed V segments, including chromosome 9 orphons, because counts were too low. Because some donors lacked HLA typing at each locus, the association tests relied only on the typed subset. Linkage disequilibrium might explain the correlated functional status among segregating V segments, but an unknown experimental factor could not be ruled out. An earlier analysis of approximately 530 of the donors showed that most TCR beta V segments appeared in productive rearrangements either about 87% or about 30% of the time, which broadly matched IMGT annotations. A later genetic analysis associated a missense DCLRE1C variant with V-gene and J-gene trimming of TCR beta chains, and an independent cohort replicated the association. In vitro tests confirmed that three of the cytomegalovirus-associated TCR beta chains recognize cytomegalovirus antigens. Sequencing depth was assumed to be roughly uniform across donors in the presence/absence analyses, though that assumption may not hold. A cluster of highly shared sequence variants was judged likely to be a technical artifact of the sequencing pipeline. A later analysis found that HLA-associated TCR beta chains were more clonally expanded and had lower generation probabilities than equally common non-associated chains. The study listed 164 TCR beta chains as associated with cytomegalovirus. For the cohort, immune exposure information was limited to CMV serostatus. The classifier was reported to diagnose cytomegalovirus status with high specificity and sensitivity in both the original cohort and the validation cohort. Across donors, most TCR sequences were observed very rarely, whereas some public TCRs were present in many individuals. Only TCR beta chains were sequenced in this cohort, and the absence of alpha or paired-chain data limited detectable features.

The cohort consisted of 600 to 700 healthy bone marrow donors. Cohort members were all nominally healthy when sampled, although unrecorded immune exposures were likely present. The donor was CMV seropositive and was included in the group of 270 or so seropositive cohort members. A peripheral blood sample was provided by each donor, and peripheral blood mononuclear cells were used for TCR beta sequencing. Genomic DNA was extracted from the blood cell samples with the Qiagen DNeasy Blood Extraction Kit. The material sequenced was PBMCs. The sequence came from a woman between 50 and 59 years old in good health and CMV-seropositive.

This receptor carries the CDR3 CASSWGSTGQRVNYGYTF. The bases are TGCGCCAGCAGCTGGGGGTCGACAGGGCAGAGAGTTAACTATGGCTACACCTTC. The rearranged segments are TRBV5-1 and TRBJ1-2, with 7 bases aligning to TRBD1. V trim: 3 bases; J trim: 1 base; unmatched bases: 15. CDR1 and CDR2 are drawn from the germline V gene: SGHRS, YFSETQ. The CDR3 sequence holds 18 residues, the cysteine and phenylalanine included. Only the CDR3 part of the read is kept: 54 bases, read in frame from the first base. With the portions outside the CDR3 filled from the reference TRBV5-1 and TRBJ1-2 genes, the complete variable region becomes KAGVTQTPRYLIKTRGQQVTLSCSPISGHRSVSWYQQTPGQGLQFLFEYFSETQRNKGNFPGRFSGRQFSNSRSEMNVSTLELGDSALYLCASSWGSTGQRVNYGYTFGSGTRLTVV.